Following are 15 T cell receptor beta chains from one sample sequenced in a study of regulatory T cells in long-lasting Graves disease. CDR3-region Arm-PCR and iRepertoire HTBI primers produced the TCR beta libraries. Each CDR3 protein gets one entry after TCRdb re-called the multiplex PCR reads with MiXCR. Seen here are about 290,000 distinct CDR3 sequences, 22% observed once, and the top ten hold roughly 56%. As for time point: persistent/refractory GD, antithyroid drugs over 5 years with positive TRAb. The TCR library was made from RNA extracted from PBMCs. The sequencing here drew on peripheral blood mononuclear cells (PBMCs), taken when the disease was refractory, from a patient treated with antithyroid drugs. Receptor source: a female donor with Graves disease.

The sample holds a few counts of this clonotype. The chain employs TRBV20-1 and TRBJ1-1, with D uncertain. V was shortened by 1 base and J by 3 bases, with 18 bases between the two germline ends. Germline CDR1 and CDR2: DFQATT and SNEGSKA (reference sequence). The length of the CDR3 is 16 residues. The CDR3 sequence: CSARVSPWQEDTEAFF. In nucleotides, the CDR3 is TGCAGTGCTAGAGTCTCCCCGTGGCAGGAGGACACTGAAGCTTTCTTT.

This clonotype was counted many times. The V gene is TRBV20-1, the J gene TRBJ1-5, with 7 bases fitting TRBD1. CDR3 length: 17 amino acids. Germline loops: CDR1 DFQATT, CDR2 SNEGSKA (reference sequence). With V trimmed by 6 bases and J by 0 bases, 14 bases remained unmatched. For the CDR3, the DNA is TGCAGTGCGACCGATTTTACAGGGGATGATAGCAATCAGCCCCAGCATTTT. Amino acid sequence: CSATDFTGDDSNQPQHF.

The V and J genes are TRBV28 and TRBJ2-1; 9 bases are shared with TRBD2. The V gene end was trimmed by 4 bases and the J gene end by 8 bases; junction bases not matched to a gene: 9. The CDR3 is 15 residues long. Germline CDR1 reads MDHEN; CDR2 reads SYDVKM. The CDR3 coding sequence is TGTGCCAGCAGTTATTTAGCGGGAGTCAACTATGAGCAGTTCTTC. This gives the protein CASSYLAGVNYEQFF.

This clonotype was seen a handful of times. The chain has TRBV7-2 and TRBJ2-5; TRBD2 matches 13 bases. The CDR3 length is 16 residues. CDR1 SGHTA and CDR2 FQGNSA come from the germline V gene. V dropped 5 bases and J dropped 5; count of bases not matched to a gene: 8. The CDR3: CASSPGLAGEWETQYF. As DNA, the CDR3 is TGTGCCAGCAGCCCCGGACTAGCGGGAGAGTGGGAGACCCAGTACTTC.

This clonotype was recorded many times. J is TRBJ2-7 and V is TRBV28, with D possibly TRBD1 on 6 matching bases. The CDR3 extends over 13 amino acids. Germline CDR1 and CDR2: MDHEN and SYDVKM. V lost 6 bases and J 7 bases, leaving 16 bases between the germline ends. CDR3: CASRQGSTGEQYF. The CDR3 DNA sequence: TGTGCCAGCAGACAGGGATCTACGGGGGAGCAGTACTTC.

This clonotype came up many times. The J gene is TRBJ1-2, the V gene TRBV28, with TRBD1 as a possible D gene (5 bases). CDR1 is MDHEN, CDR2 SYDVKM, per germline. The CDR3 has 14 amino acids. V dropped 6 bases and J dropped 8 bases, with 19 bases sitting between them. Here the CDR3 DNA reads TGTGCCAGCAGGCAGACAGTCCCGGCTCGCGGCTACACCTTC. It encodes CASRQTVPARGYTF.

This clonotype was detected ten times or more. The V and J genes are TRBV28 and TRBJ1-1; 8 nucleotides match TRBD1. CDR1 is MDHEN, CDR2 SYDVKM, per germline. This CDR3 spans 13 amino acids. V lost 2 bases and J lost 7; bases outside the gene matches: 3. The DNA for the CDR3 is TGTGCCAGCAGTTTACTACAGGGGGTTGAAGCTTTCTTT. It is translated as CASSLLQGVEAFF.

Many counts were recorded for this clonotype. The CDR3 bases are TGTGCCTGGAGGGTGATGGTTGGCTACACCTTC. Translating gives CAWRVMVGYTF. This rearrangement joins TRBV30 to TRBJ1-2; the D is unclear. From germline, CDR1 is GTSNPN and CDR2 SVGIG (reference sequence). The germline V and J ends were trimmed by 3 bases and 7 bases, with 9 bases remaining between them. This CDR3 comprises 11 residues.

Worth noting for this clonotype: A much bigger clone sits one base away, suggesting this may be a read error. This is likely a read error, given that the CDR3 carries no conserved phenylalanine or tryptophan at its end. The chain couples TRBV6-2 or TRBV6-3 to TRBJ2-2; no clear D gene. The CDR3 is 13 amino acids. The V gene's germline CDR1 is MNHEY and CDR2 SVGEGT. V dropped 7 bases and J dropped 4 bases, with 10 bases sitting between them. CDR3 amino acids: CASKLGGTGELFL. CDR3 sequence (DNA): TGTGCCAGCAAATTGGGTGGCACCGGGGAGCTGTTTTTG.

This clonotype has only a few counts. The chain employs TRBV20-1 and TRBJ2-2, with TRBD2 as a possible D gene (6 bases). In germline, CDR1 is DFQATT, CDR2 SNEGSKA (reference sequence). The V end lost 5 bases, the J end lost 4 bases, and 14 bases lay between the germline ends. The CDR3 runs to 14 residues. The CDR3 region is CSAPPSVLTGELFF. The CDR3 region has the DNA TGCAGTGCTCCCCCTAGCGTCCTCACCGGGGAGCTGTTTTTT.

The chain uses TRBV7-9 and TRBJ1-1; no reliable D call. This CDR3 is built from 13 residues. Germline loops: CDR1 SEHNR, CDR2 FQNEAQ (reference sequence). V shed 9 bases and J shed 6 bases, with 17 bases lying between them. The DNA for the CDR3 is TGTGCCAGTTCTGGAGGGAACAAGGCTGAAGCTTTCTTT. It yields the protein CASSGGNKAEAFF. Together with reference TRBV7-9 and TRBJ1-1, the CDR3 gives the full variable domain: DTGVSQNPRHKITKRGQNVTFRCDPISEHNRLYWYRQTLGQGPEFLTYFQNEAQLEKSRLLSDRFSAERPKGSFSTLEIQRTEQGDSAMYLCASSGGNKAEAFFGQGTRLTVV.

The chain has TRBV15 and TRBJ2-7; D remains ambiguous. CDR1 and CDR2 from the germline V gene are LNHNV and YYDKDF (reference sequence). The CDR3 contains 13 residues. The V gene lost 0 bases and the J gene lost 9 bases, with 12 bases spanning the gap. The CDR3 DNA is TGTGCCACCAGCAGAGATTTAATGGCTGTGCAGTACTTC. It codes for CATSRDLMAVQYF.

The chain is built from TRBV15 and TRBJ1-5; D is uncertain. The ends were cut back, 3 bases at V and 9 bases at J, with 18 bases in the middle. The V gene's germline CDR1 is LNHNV and CDR2 YYDKDF (reference sequence). CDR3 length equals 15 residues. The CDR3 DNA reads TGTGCCACCAGCAGGCGGACGGGAATTGCAATGCCCCAGCATTTT. Translating it yields CATSRRTGIAMPQHF.

This clonotype has a count of ten or more. This sequence joins TRBV5-5 and TRBJ1-2; no clear D. Trimming stripped 3 bases from V and 2 bases from J, with 14 bases between. CDR1 and CDR2 from the germline V gene are SGHKS and YYEKEE (reference sequence). This CDR3 has 15 residues. The CDR3: CASSSDPVGNYGYTF. For the CDR3, the DNA is TGTGCCAGCAGCTCCGACCCCGTGGGGAACTATGGCTACACCTTC.

Many counts were recorded for this clonotype. V gene TRBV5-5 combines with J gene TRBJ1-2; TRBD1 matches 8 bases. Germline trimming cut 0 bases from V and 3 bases from J; bases unmatched to any gene: 1. Germline-derived CDR1 and CDR2 are SGHKS and YYEKEE (reference sequence). The length of the CDR3 is 14 residues. This CDR3 is CASSLVTGDYGYTF. The CDR3 coding sequence is TGTGCCAGCAGCTTGGTGACAGGGGACTATGGCTACACCTTC.